These T cell receptor beta chains were read from a single sample in a study of blood T cells in healthy people across ages. TCRdb analysed the 5' RACE reads with MiXCR anew, one entry per CDR3 protein. Here the sample spans over 1,200,000 distinct CDR3 sequences, approximately 59% being singletons. Sequencing input: blood. The receptors stem from a man younger than 35 in good health. CDR3s include the opening cysteine and the closing phenylalanine or tryptophan. A D gene is named only where the DNA matches it firmly. Size values are once, few and many counts, or a class for expanded clones, and some rows have none.

clone size | J gene | V gene | D gene | CDR3 length | CDR3 DNA | CDR3 protein
- | TRBJ2-7 | TRBV9 | - | 16 | TGTGCCAGCAGCGTAGAGGGGAAACACAGCTCCTACGAGCAGTACTTC | CASSVEGKHSSYEQYF
- | TRBJ1-4 | TRBV12-3/TRBV12-4 | - | 12 | TGTGCCAGGACGGACGAAAATGAAAAACTGTTTTTT | CARTDENEKLFF
- | TRBJ1-2 | TRBV9 | - | 19 | TGTGCCAGCAGCGCCCCCCCTGACAGATTGGATTCCCCTAACTATGGCTACACCTTC | CASSAPPDRLDSPNYGYTF
- | TRBJ2-1 | TRBV15 | TRBD1 | 17 | TGTGCCACCGGACAGGCAGACTACCCCTATTCCTACAATGAGCAGTTCTTC | CATGQADYPYSYNEQFF
- | TRBJ2-1 | TRBV3-1 | - | 12 | TGTGCCAGCAGCCAAGCCCAGCGGGAGCAGTTCTTC | CASSQAQREQFF
- | TRBJ1-4 | TRBV3-1 | - | 13 | TGTGCCAGCAGGGAGCCTCTTAATGAAAAACTGTTTTTT | CASREPLNEKLFF
- | TRBJ1-5 | TRBV20-1 | - | 15 | TGCAGTGCTAGGAGAGGAGCGAATAGCAATCAGCCCCAGCATTTT | CSARRGANSNQPQHF
once | TRBJ2-3 | TRBV3-1 | - | 17 | TGTGCCAGCAGCCAAGATCAGGAGTTCTCTAGCACAGATACGCAATATTTT | CASSQDQEFSSTDTQYF
few | TRBJ2-7 | TRBV20-1 | - | 11 | TGCAGTGCTAGAGGCCCCGGGGGGCAGTACTTC | CSARGPGGQYF
- | TRBJ2-3 | TRBV4-1 | - | 16 | TGCGCCAGCAGCCCCCGGGACGGGTTAAGTACAGATGCGCAGTATTTT | CASSPRDGLSTDAQYF
- | TRBJ1-2 | TRBV12-3/TRBV12-4 | - | 15 | TGTGCCAGCAGTTTCCGGGGGCAGGCAAACTATGGCTACACCTTC | CASSFRGQANYGYTF
- | TRBJ2-3 | TRBV7-9 | TRBD1 | 16 | TGTGCCAGCAGCGGCGGGACAGGGTATTATACAGATACGCAGTATTTT | CASSGGTGYYTDTQYF
- | TRBJ1-5 | TRBV7-9 | - | 17 | TGTGCCAGCAGCCCTCTTAGATACGGGGGGCAGGATCAGCCCCAGCATTTT | CASSPLRYGGQDQPQHF
- | TRBJ1-1 | TRBV5-1 | - | 14 | TGCGCCAGCAAGCCCCCGCAGGGCAGGACTGAAGCTTTCTTT | CASKPPQGRTEAFF
- | TRBJ2-7 | TRBV4-3 | TRBD1 | 16 | TGCGCCAGCAGCCAAGAGACAGGGTATTCGGGCAATGAGCAGTACTTC | CASSQETGYSGNEQYF
few | TRBJ2-1 | TRBV5-1 | - | 14 | TGCGCCAGCAGCCTAGCCGAACATCACAATGAGCAGTTCTTC | CASSLAEHHNEQFF
- | TRBJ2-1 | TRBV6-5 | TRBD2 | 20 | TGTGCCAGCAGTTACTCGATGGAGACTAGCGGGAGAAGACACTACAATGAGCAGTTCTTC | CASSYSMETSGRRHYNEQFF
- | TRBJ2-1 | TRBV29-1 | - | 16 | TGCAGCGTTGAAGAATTGTGGGCCTCTAATCAGGATGAGCAGTTCTTC | CSVEELWASNQDEQFF
- | TRBJ2-7 | TRBV18 | - | 14 | TGTGCCAGCTCACCGACAGGCTACCCCTACGAGCAGTACTTC | CASSPTGYPYEQYF
few | TRBJ2-1 | TRBV20-1 | TRBD2 | 16 | TGCAGTGCTAGACTACTAGCGGTCCTCAAGGGCAATGAGCAGTTCTTC | CSARLLAVLKGNEQFF
- | TRBJ1-1 | TRBV20-1 | - | 14 | TGCAGTGCTAGGACCCCTGGACTGAACACTGAAGCTTTCTTT | CSARTPGLNTEAFF
many | TRBJ2-1 | TRBV10-2 | - | 14 | TGCGCCAGCAGTGAGTCGTGGGCCTACAATGAGCAGTTCTTC | CASSESWAYNEQFF
- | TRBJ2-2 | TRBV24-1 | - | 14 | TGTGCCACCAGCCGGACGGATAACACCGGGGAGCTGTTTTTT | CATSRTDNTGELFF
- | TRBJ2-7 | TRBV20-1 | TRBD2 | 15 | TGCAGTGCTAATCCCTTTAGCGGGGGCGGATACGAGCAGTACTTC | CSANPFSGGGYEQYF
- | TRBJ2-5 | TRBV2 | - | 12 | TGTGCCGAAAGGGTATTGGGAAAGACCCAGTACTTC | CAERVLGKTQYF
few | TRBJ2-3 | TRBV9 | - | 16 | TGTGCCAGCAGCGTAGGTGACGGGGGAAGCACAGATACGCAGTATTTT | CASSVGDGGSTDTQYF
- | TRBJ1-1 | TRBV29-1 | - | 12 | TGCAGCACCACCCGGGGGAACACTGAAGCTTTCTTT | CSTTRGNTEAFF
- | TRBJ1-2 | TRBV30 | - | 14 | TGTGCCTGGAGTGTACAGGTAGCTAACTATGGCTACACCTTC | CAWSVQVANYGYTF
- | TRBJ2-7 | TRBV4-1 | - | 14 | TGCGCCAGCAGCCAAGTTGCGCAGACCTACGAGCAGTACTTC | CASSQVAQTYEQYF
- | TRBJ2-7 | TRBV15 | - | 11 | TGTGCCACCGGGACCTCCTACGAGCAGTACTTC | CATGTSYEQYF
- | TRBJ1-2 | TRBV28 | TRBD1 | 16 | TGTGCCAGCAGTCCGACAGGGAAACTTTCTAACTATGGCTACACCTTC | CASSPTGKLSNYGYTF
- | TRBJ2-5 | TRBV5-5 | TRBD2 | 15 | TGTGCCAGCAGCTCCTGGACTAGAAACGGAGAGACCCAGTACTTC | CASSSWTRNGETQYF
- | TRBJ2-1 | TRBV7-6 | - | 17 | TGTGCCAGCAGCTTCCCTTGGGCGCCAGAACAACAAGAGACCCAGTTCTTC | CASSFPWAPEQQETQFF